Shown below are 14 T cell receptor beta chains from a single sample sequenced in a study of shared clonotypes between healthy human individuals. In the naive CD8 group, cells lacked CD45RO and were positively selected for CCR7, so terminally differentiated effector memory CD45RA+ cells were left out. Here immunoSEQ multiplex PCR was the method, and the copy in TCRdb shows in-frame clones only, minus some. The sample records nearly 2 million clones, just under 95% being singletons. Sequenced material: naive CD8+ T cells sorted from blood. These TCRs come from a man aged 18 to 29 in good health.

CDR3 DNA sequence: TGTGCCAGCAGCTTAGACCTAGCGGGAGCGGGGAACAATGAGCAGTTCTTC. Translation: CASSLDLAGAGNNEQFF. The J gene is TRBJ2-1, the V gene TRBV7-8, with 10 nucleotides matching TRBD2. This CDR3 spans 17 amino acids. Losses at the gene ends were 1 base for V and 5 bases for J; bases not matched to a gene: 8. The germline gives CDR1 SGHVS, CDR2 FQNEAQ.

This clone is a singleton in its sample. The gene calls are TRBV11-2 and TRBJ2-1, with no clear D. CDR1 is SGHAT and CDR2 is FQNNGV in the germline V gene. The CDR3 sequence is 17 residues long. Trimming removed 0 bases at V and 4 bases at J, with 16 bases between. The CDR3, as DNA: TGTGCCAGCAGCTTAGAGTTGGGCAGTGTGGAGTACAATGAGCAGTTCTTC. Translation: CASSLELGSVEYNEQFF. Full variable domain (outside the CDR3, taken from reference TRBV11-2 and TRBJ2-1): EAGVAQSPRYKIIEKRQSVAFWCNPISGHATLYWYQQILGQGPKLLIQFQNNGVVDDSQLPKDRFSAERLKGVDSTLKIQPAKLEDSAVYLCASSLELGSVEYNEQFFGPGTRLTVL.

V is TRBV27 and J is TRBJ2-7, with D uncertain. The V gene's germline CDR1 is MNHEY and CDR2 SMNVEV (reference sequence). The CDR3 loop spans 13 amino acids. V lost 8 bases, J lost 6 bases, and 17 bases lay in between. The CDR3 region is CASGWQTTSEQYF. CDR3 in DNA: TGTGCCAGCGGCTGGCAAACAACGTCCGAGCAGTACTTC.

The CDR3 here is CASSLGVGLAKNIQYF. CDR3 nucleotide sequence: TGTGCCAGCAGCTTAGGCGTAGGGTTGGCCAAAAACATTCAGTACTTC. The rearrangement links TRBV7-2 to TRBJ2-4; D remains unclear. Germline values: CDR1 SGHTA, CDR2 FQGNSA. Trimming cost V 1 base and J 1 base, with 11 bases left between them. The CDR3 consists of 16 residues.

The rearrangement uses TRBV7-8 and TRBJ2-7; D unresolved. The germline CDR1 and CDR2 sequences are SGHVS and FQNEAQ. The CDR3 is 14 residues long. V lost 2 bases and J 4 bases, leaving 12 bases between the germline ends. CDR3 protein: CASSLLDEAYEQYF. CDR3 in DNA: TGTGCCAGCAGCTTACTAGACGAGGCGTACGAGCAGTACTTC.

The chain has TRBV15 and TRBJ2-7, with D tentatively TRBD1 (6 bases). V lost 5 bases and J 6 bases, leaving 17 bases between the germline ends. The CDR3 extends over 14 amino acids. The germline gives CDR1 LNHNV, CDR2 YYDKDF (reference sequence). In DNA, the CDR3 is TGTGCCACCAGCTACGATTCAGGGACATCCGAGCAGTACTTC. This codes for CATSYDSGTSEQYF.

This chain uses TRBV7-6 with TRBJ1-5; maybe TRBD1 (6 bases). V was pared by 3 bases and J by 4 bases, with 13 bases between. The CDR3 sequence is 15 residues long. Germline-derived CDR1 and CDR2 are SGHVS and FNYEAQ. Here the CDR3 DNA reads TGTGCCAGCAGCTTGGGGGCCGGGACGAATCAGCCCCAGCATTTT. Residues: CASSLGAGTNQPQHF. Combining the CDR3 with reference TRBV7-6 and TRBJ1-5 gives the whole variable domain GAGVSQSPRYKVTKRGQDVALRCDPISGHVSLYWYRQALGQGPEFLTYFNYEAQQDKSGLPNDRFSAERPEGSISTLTIQRTEQRDSAMYRCASSLGAGTNQPQHFGDGTRLSIL.

The rearrangement uses TRBV19 and TRBJ2-5; D remains ambiguous. Trimming cost V 3 bases and J 0 bases, with 11 bases left between them. The CDR3 covers 15 residues. Germline loops: CDR1 LNHDA, CDR2 SQIVND (reference sequence). The CDR3 sequence: CASSMWGEDQETQYF. In DNA form, the CDR3 reads TGTGCCAGTAGTATGTGGGGTGAAGACCAAGAGACCCAGTACTTC.

As regards this clone: The same CDR3 also results from other DNA sequences found in this sample. This chain uses TRBV6-5 with TRBJ2-3; possibly TRBD1 or TRBD2 for D (5 bases each). The CDR3 has 14 residues. Trimming took 5 bases from V and 1 from J, leaving 10 bases between them. Germline V gene data show CDR1 as MNHEY and CDR2 as SVGAGI. This chain's CDR3 is CASSLLGGTDTQYF. CDR3 coding DNA: TGTGCCAGCAGTCTACTAGGGGGCACAGATACGCAGTATTTT.

In regard to this clone: A junction boundary mismatches the germline segment, possibly from a read error. This rearrangement joins TRBV7-7 to TRBJ2-2; D gene ambiguous. This CDR3 is built from 13 residues. CDR1 SSHAT and CDR2 FNYEAQ come from the germline V gene (reference sequence). The CDR3 protein is CASSLGSTGELFF. The CDR3 region has the DNA TGTGCTAGCAGCCTTGGCTCCACCGGGGAGCTGTTTTTT.

This chain connects TRBV4-1 to TRBJ2-3; D might be TRBD1 (7 bases). Trimming stripped 0 bases from V and 2 bases from J, with 21 bases between. The CDR3 sequence is 19 residues long. Germline assignment: CDR1 MGHRA and CDR2 YSYEKL. The CDR3 nucleotides are TGCGCCAGCAGCCAAGATTGGGGAACAGACAGGGAGGTCACAGATACGCAGTATTTT. Its protein is CASSQDWGTDREVTDTQYF.

This clone showed up just once. The chain joins TRBV10-3 to TRBJ2-1; 9 positions agree with TRBD2. The CDR3 contains 16 residues. Germline assignment: CDR1 ENHRY and CDR2 SYGVKD. V lost 6 bases and J lost 0; bases outside the gene matches: 6. CDR3 loop: CAIRETSGVSYNEQFF. The CDR3 DNA reads TGTGCCATCAGGGAGACTAGCGGAGTCTCCTACAATGAGCAGTTCTTC.

The rearrangement links TRBV13 to TRBJ2-1; D is undetermined. The CDR3 is 15 residues long. The germline V gene has CDR1 PRHDT and CDR2 FYEKMQ (reference sequence). V lost 0 bases to trimming and J lost 6 bases, with 12 bases between them. This CDR3 is CASSLGSLGLNEQFF. The CDR3, as DNA: TGTGCCAGCAGCTTAGGCAGCCTCGGGCTCAATGAGCAGTTCTTC.

The rearrangement joins TRBV6-5 to TRBJ1-5; no reliable D call. This CDR3 region has 13 residues. The V end was cut by 5 bases, the J end by 0 bases, with 5 bases between. The germline gives CDR1 MNHEY, CDR2 SVGAGI. CDR3 residues: CASSDDSNQPQHF. In DNA form, the CDR3 reads TGTGCCAGCAGTGACGATAGCAATCAGCCCCAGCATTTT.